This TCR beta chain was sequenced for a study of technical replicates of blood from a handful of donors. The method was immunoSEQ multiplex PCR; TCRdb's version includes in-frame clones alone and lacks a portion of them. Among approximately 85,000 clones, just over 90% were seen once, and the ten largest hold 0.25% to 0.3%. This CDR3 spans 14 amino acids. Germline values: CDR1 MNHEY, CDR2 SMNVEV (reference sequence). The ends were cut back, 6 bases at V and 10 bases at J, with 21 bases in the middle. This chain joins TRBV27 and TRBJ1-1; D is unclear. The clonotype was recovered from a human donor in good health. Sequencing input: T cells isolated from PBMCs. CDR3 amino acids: CASSQTPLTGRAFF. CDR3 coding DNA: TGTGCCAGCAGCCAAACTCCCCTGACTGGGAGAGCTTTCTTT.